This is a list of T cell receptor beta chains from one sample in a study of blood T cell repertoires in COVID-19. Here immunoSEQ multiplex PCR was the method, and the copy in TCRdb shows in-frame clones only, minus some. The data hold about 87,000 clones, with over 70% observed a single time. Sequencing input: peripheral blood. These receptors all come from a woman aged 45-59 years with acute or convalescent COVID-19. Each CDR3 is given with its conserved first and last residue. Each record gives: D gene, J gene, clone size, V gene, CDR3 DNA, CDR3 protein. A D gene is named only where the DNA matches it firmly. A row's size may be missing; if present it is once, few, many or a size class.

>.|TRBJ2-5|.|TRBV21-1
TGTGCCAGCAGCCAGGGACAGGAAGAGACCCAGTACTTC
CASSQGQEETQYF
>.|TRBJ2-6|.|TRBV6-2/TRBV6-3
TGTGCCAGCAGCCGGGCGTTCTCTGGGGCCAACGTCCTGACTTTC
CASSRAFSGANVLTF
>TRBD1|TRBJ1-3|.|TRBV7-2
TGTGCCAGCAGCTTTGGCTCGACAGGGTCCGGAAACACCATATATTTT
CASSFGSTGSGNTIYF
>.|TRBJ1-1|once|TRBV10-3
TGTGCCATCATAAATACTGAGTACACTGAAGCTTTCTTT
CAIINTEYTEAFF
>.|TRBJ2-2|.|TRBV6-5
TGTGCCAGCAGTTACTCCCCCGGACACGGGGAGCTGTTTTTT
CASSYSPGHGELFF
>.|TRBJ2-3|.|TRBV4-1
TGCGCCAGCAGCCTAGCCTGGGACTGGGTTCACACAGATACGCAGTATTTT
CASSLAWDWVHTDTQYF
>.|TRBJ1-6|.|TRBV27
TGTGCCAGCAGTTTTACACAGGGTTATCCCTTTAATTCACCCCTCCACTTT
CASSFTQGYPFNSPLHF
>TRBD1|TRBJ2-1|.|TRBV7-2
TGTGCCAGCAGCTTGGGACAGAGAAGATTCGATGAGCAGTTCTTC
CASSLGQRRFDEQFF
>TRBD1|TRBJ2-7|.|TRBV6-1
TGTGCCAGCAGTGAGACCGGGACAGGGGGCGAGCAGTACTTC
CASSETGTGGEQYF
>TRBD2|TRBJ2-7|.|TRBV5-1
TGCGCCAGCAGCTTGGCTAGCGGGGAGCACTACGAGCAGTACTTC
CASSLASGEHYEQYF
>.|TRBJ2-3|.|TRBV6-2/TRBV6-3
TGTGCCAGCAGTCCGGAGGGCCTTAGCACAGATACGCAGTATTTT
CASSPEGLSTDTQYF
>.|TRBJ2-2|.|TRBV11-1
TGTGCCAGCAGCTCGGAGAGGGCGCGAACCGGGGAGCTGTTTTTT
CASSSERARTGELFF
>TRBD1|TRBJ1-1|.|TRBV5-6
TGTGCCAGCAGCTTCCCCTCCAGGGGGGCGAACACTGAAGCTTTCTTT
CASSFPSRGANTEAFF
>TRBD1|TRBJ2-1|.|TRBV5-6
TGTGCCAGCAGCTACGGGACAGAATACAATGAGCAGTTCTTC
CASSYGTEYNEQFF
>.|TRBJ2-2|.|TRBV30
TGTGCCTGGAGTGTACGACACCTCACCGGGGAGCTGTTTTTT
CAWSVRHLTGELFF
>.|TRBJ1-4|.|TRBV5-8
TGTGCCAGCAGCATCCAACAGGGATCTAGGGGTGAAAAACTGTTTTTT
CASSIQQGSRGEKLFF
>.|TRBJ2-7|few|TRBV7-2
TGTGCCAGCAGCTTATGGGGGCACTACGAGCAGTACTTC
CASSLWGHYEQYF
>TRBD1|TRBJ1-1|.|TRBV19
TGTGCCAGCTCTTACGACAGGGGCACTGAAGCTTTCTTT
CASSYDRGTEAFF
>TRBD1|TRBJ1-1|.|TRBV28
TGTGCCAGTCAGACAGGGGGCAACACTGAAGCTTTCTTT
CASQTGGNTEAFF
>TRBD2|TRBJ2-7|once|TRBV7-2
TGTGCCAGCAGCGTGCAGGGCGGGGGATACGAGCAGTACTTC
CASSVQGGGYEQYF
>.|TRBJ2-7|few|TRBV6-6
TGTGCCAGCAGTTCACAGATGATCTCCTACGAGCAGTACTTC
CASSSQMISYEQYF
>TRBD2|TRBJ2-2|once|TRBV5-6
TGTGCCAGCACCCACTCCGGGGGGGGGAACACCGGGGAGCTGTTTTTT
CASTHSGGGNTGELFF
>TRBD1|TRBJ1-1|.|TRBV6-4
TGTGCCAGCAGTGACGGGACAGGGGAAGCTTTCTTT
CASSDGTGEAFF
>TRBD2|TRBJ2-7|.|TRBV28
TGTGCCAGCAGTTTGGTCGGGGGGAACTACGAGCAGTACTTC
CASSLVGGNYEQYF
>TRBD1|TRBJ1-2|.|TRBV12-3/TRBV12-4
TGTGCCAGCAGCCGGGACAGGGGTGGCTACACCTTC
CASSRDRGGYTF